The T cell receptor beta chain described here comes from a study of T cell repertoires in cytomegalovirus infection. Whole-study findings and limits: HLA-C-restricted TCR beta clonotypes specific for CMV led the ex vivo response.

TCRdb redid the calling of the reads with MiXCR, one entry per CDR3 protein. The data show hundreds of thousands of distinct CDR3 sequences, more than 20% seen once. Turning to this clonotype: The antigen remains undetermined.

In germline, CDR1 is LGHNA, CDR2 YNFKEQ. This CDR3 is 11 amino acids long. The V gene lost 0 bases and the J gene lost 10 bases, with 4 bases spanning the gap. The TCR originated in a human donor in good health (CMV status not recorded). Some clones in this sample may be carry-over from other donors' samples. The rearrangement joins TRBV4-2 to TRBJ2-1; D remains unclear. Sequencing used CD8+ T cells from PBMCs. In DNA, the CDR3 is TGTGCCAGCAGCCAAGAGGAGGAGCAGTTCTTC. Translation gives CASSQEEEQFF.